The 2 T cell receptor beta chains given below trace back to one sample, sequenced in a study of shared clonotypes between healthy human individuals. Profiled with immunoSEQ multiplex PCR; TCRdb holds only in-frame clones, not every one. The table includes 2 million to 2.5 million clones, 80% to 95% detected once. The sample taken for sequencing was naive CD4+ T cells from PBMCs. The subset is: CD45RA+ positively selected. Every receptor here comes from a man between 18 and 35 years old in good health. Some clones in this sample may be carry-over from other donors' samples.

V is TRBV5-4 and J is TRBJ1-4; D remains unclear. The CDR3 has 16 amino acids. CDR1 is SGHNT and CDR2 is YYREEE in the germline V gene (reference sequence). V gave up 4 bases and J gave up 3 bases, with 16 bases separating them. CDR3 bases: TGTGCCAGCAGCGCAAACTCGGGGAGAGCTAATGAAAAACTGTTTTTT. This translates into CASSANSGRANEKLFF.

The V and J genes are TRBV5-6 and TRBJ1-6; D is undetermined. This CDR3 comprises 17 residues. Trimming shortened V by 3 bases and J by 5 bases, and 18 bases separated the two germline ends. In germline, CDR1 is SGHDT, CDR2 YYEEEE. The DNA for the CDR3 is TGTGCCAGCAGCTCACTTCCGGGTCGCTCAAATAATTCACCCCTCCACTTT. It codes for CASSSLPGRSNNSPLHF.